Listed here are 32 T cell receptor beta chains from one sample, sequenced in a study of CD8 T cells in ankylosing spondylitis. TCRdb reanalysed the 5' RACE reads using MiXCR and keeps one entry per CDR3 protein. In the table there are around 220,000 distinct CDR3 sequences, roughly 10% of which are singletons. The sample was blood, either unsorted or a sorted T cell fraction (not recorded which). Every receptor here comes from a male donor with ankylosing spondylitis or in good health (not recorded which).

This clonotype was seen at least ten times. This chain joins TRBV11-1 and TRBJ2-3, with 15 positions matching TRBD2. The CDR3 has 18 amino acids. Germline assignment: CDR1 SGHAT and CDR2 FQDESV (reference sequence). V trimming: 4 bases; J trimming: 0 bases; junction bases outside the gene matches: 5. The CDR3 sequence is CASSWSGTSGGSTDTQYF. In DNA form, the CDR3 reads TGTGCCAGCAGCTGGTCCGGGACTAGCGGGGGGAGCACAGATACGCAGTATTTT.

In its sample, this clonotype was seen many times. The rearrangement joins TRBV12-3 or TRBV12-4 to TRBJ1-1; the D is unclear. The V end lost 5 bases, the J end lost 6 bases, and 19 bases lay between the germline ends. The CDR3 sequence is 15 residues long. The DNA for the CDR3 is TGTGCCAGCAGTACTAACAGCGCAGGTAGGGCTGAAGCTTTCTTT. Residues: CASSTNSAGRAEAFF.

Ten or more counts support this clonotype. V usage is TRBV20-1 and J usage is TRBJ2-7, with 8 bases fitting TRBD1. This CDR3 has 14 amino acids. With V trimmed by 1 base and J by 3 bases, 5 bases remained unmatched. Per germline, CDR1 DFQATT and CDR2 SNEGSKA (reference sequence). The CDR3: CSARAGQANYEQYF. CDR3 bases: TGCAGTGCTAGAGCGGGACAGGCAAACTACGAGCAGTACTTC.

The chain combines TRBV6-1 with TRBJ2-5; 9 bases are a match to TRBD2. The J segment lost 1 base and the V segment lost 0 bases, leaving 6 bases of the junction unmatched. Germline-derived CDR1 and CDR2 are MNHNS and SASEGT. The CDR3 is made up of 17 amino acids. CDR3 nucleotide sequence: TGTGCCAGCAGTGAAGCGCTGAGCGGGGGGACCCAAGAGACCCAGTACTTC. Protein: CASSEALSGGTQETQYF.

Ten or more counts support this clonotype. The V gene is TRBV20-1, the J gene TRBJ1-2, with TRBD1 matching over 8 bases. Germline values: CDR1 DFQATT, CDR2 SNEGSKA (reference sequence). The V segment lost 3 bases and the J segment 4 bases; nucleotides outside the gene matches: 7. This CDR3 spans 14 amino acids. In DNA form, the CDR3 reads TGCAGTGCTAGCCCAGGGGGCTTCAGCTATGGCTACACCTTC. Amino acids: CSASPGGFSYGYTF.

This clonotype has a count of ten or more. V is TRBV29-1 and J is TRBJ2-5; perhaps TRBD2 as D (6 bases). Deletions cut 7 bases from V and 2 bases from J, with 20 bases between. CDR1 is SQVTM, CDR2 ANQGSEA, per germline. The CDR3 totals 15 residues. The DNA for the CDR3 is TGCAGCGCGGGGAAAGGGCAGACTAGTCAAGAGACCCAGTACTTC. Encoded protein: CSAGKGQTSQETQYF.

This clonotype appeared many times. J is TRBJ1-2 and V is TRBV25-1; perhaps TRBD1 as D (5 bases). CDR3 length equals 13 residues. Trimming removed 9 bases from V and 5 bases from J, with 16 bases in between. Germline CDR1 and CDR2: MGHDK and SYGVNS. CDR3 sequence: CASRDGGLYGYTF. The CDR3 coding sequence is TGTGCCAGTAGGGACGGAGGGTTATATGGCTACACCTTC.

At least ten counts were recorded for this clonotype. V is TRBV2 and J is TRBJ2-1; TRBD1 is a possible D gene (6 bases). The germline V gene has CDR1 SNHLY and CDR2 FYNNEI. This CDR3 contains 14 residues. Trimming removed 1 base from V and 4 bases from J, with 8 bases in between. CDR3: CASSEGGQYNEQFF. CDR3 coding DNA: TGTGCCAGCAGTGAAGGGGGACAATACAATGAGCAGTTCTTC.

This clonotype was seen at least ten times. The chain is built from TRBV7-2 and TRBJ1-1; D call uncertain. The CDR3 is 15 residues long. Per germline, CDR1 SGHTA and CDR2 FQGNSA. Trimming took off 1 base at V and 1 base at J, with 10 bases between the two ends. The CDR3 protein is CASSLGRVGNTEAFF. In nucleotides, the CDR3 is TGTGCCAGCAGCTTAGGGCGAGTGGGGAACACTGAAGCTTTCTTT.

In its sample, this clonotype was seen a few times. The chain has TRBV28 and TRBJ1-2; D gene unclear. Trimming cost V 5 bases and J 5 bases, with 18 bases left between them. Per germline, CDR1 MDHEN and CDR2 SYDVKM. The length of the CDR3 is 15 residues. The CDR3 sequence: CASSPPGRGLYGYTF. For the CDR3, the DNA is TGTGCCAGCAGTCCCCCGGGCCGAGGGCTATATGGCTACACCTTC.

This clonotype was seen at least ten times. The chain carries TRBV14 and TRBJ2-3; D may be TRBD2 (5 bases). Trimming cost V 2 bases and J 3 bases, with 12 bases left between them. Germline V gene sequence: CDR1 SGHDN, CDR2 FVKESK. CDR3 length: 15 residues. Here the CDR3 reads CASSQTTGITDTQYF. In nucleotides, the CDR3 is TGTGCCAGCAGCCAAACCACGGGGATTACAGATACGCAGTATTTT.

This clonotype was counted ten times or more. The chain has TRBV5-1 and TRBJ2-7; D might be TRBD1 or TRBD2, each matching 5 bases. Trimming stripped 7 bases from V and 1 base from J, with 9 bases between. This CDR3 spans 12 amino acids. The V gene's germline CDR1 is SGHRS and CDR2 YFSETQ. CDR3 region: CASHGGSYEQYF. The CDR3 DNA is TGCGCCAGCCATGGGGGATCCTACGAGCAGTACTTC.

This clonotype was recorded only once. V gene TRBV28 combines with J gene TRBJ1-2; D gene ambiguous. Trimming stripped 8 bases from V and 8 bases from J, with 18 bases between. This CDR3 is built from 13 residues. Germline CDR1 is MDHEN and CDR2 is SYDVKM. CDR3 sequence: CASSLQALGGYTF. DNA for the CDR3: TGTGCCAGCTCCCTCCAGGCCCTAGGCGGCTACACCTTC.

V and J are TRBV7-9 and TRBJ1-1; D is unresolved. Trimming shortened V by 5 bases and J by 2 bases, and 9 bases separated the two germline ends. This CDR3 region has 13 residues. Germline loops: CDR1 SEHNR, CDR2 FQNEAQ (reference sequence). The CDR3 is CASSTDGNTEAFF. The CDR3 nucleotides are TGTGCCAGCAGCACGGACGGCAACACTGAAGCTTTCTTT.

The sample holds many counts of this clonotype. This CDR3 is CASKAGGFFTGNTIYF. CDR3 sequence (DNA): TGTGCCAGCAAGGCAGGGGGGTTTTTCACTGGAAACACCATATATTTT. The chain is built from TRBV6-1 and TRBJ1-3; 7 bases are a match to TRBD1. CDR1 is MNHNS and CDR2 is SASEGT in the germline V gene. V was clipped by 7 bases and J by 2 bases; unmatched bases: 11. The CDR3 spans 16 residues.

The chain recombines TRBV29-1 with TRBJ2-4; D possibly corresponds to TRBD2 (6 bases). Trimming removed 4 bases from V and 1 base from J, with 11 bases in between. Germline V gene lookup returns CDR1 SQVTM and CDR2 ANQGSEA. The CDR3 sequence is 14 residues long. CDR3 amino acids: CSVAGRTAKNIQYF. The CDR3 coding sequence is TGCAGCGTTGCGGGGAGGACTGCCAAAAACATTCAGTACTTC. The full variable domain, its missing parts supplied by reference TRBV29-1 and TRBJ2-4, is SAVISQKPSRDICQRGTSLTIQCQVDSQVTMMFWYRQQPGQSLTLIATANQGSEATYESGFVIDKFPISRPNLTFSTLTVSNMSPEDSSIYLCSVAGRTAKNIQYFGAGTRLSVL.

A few counts support this clonotype. The rearrangement joins TRBV2 to TRBJ2-4; 9 bases are shared with TRBD2. The germline V gene has CDR1 SNHLY and CDR2 FYNNEI. The CDR3 covers 14 residues. V was clipped by 10 bases and J by 7 bases; unmatched bases: 11. Here the CDR3 reads CATSGASGVNIQYF. CDR3 DNA sequence: TGTGCCACTTCTGGGGCTAGCGGGGTGAACATTCAGTACTTC. Using reference TRBV2 and TRBJ2-4 for the parts outside the CDR3, the full variable domain is EPEVTQTPSHQVTQMGQEVILRCVPISNHLYFYWYRQILGQKVEFLVSFYNNEISEKSEIFDDQFSVERPDGSNFTLKIRSTKLEDSAMYFCATSGASGVNIQYFGAGTRLSVL.

This chain links TRBV7-2 with TRBJ2-3; tentatively, D is TRBD2 (6 bases). CDR1 and CDR2 (germline): SGHTA, FQGNSA. CDR3 length equals 15 residues. V lost 5 bases, J lost 0 bases, and 12 bases lay in between. CDR3 sequence (DNA): TGTGCCAGCAGCATCTTAGCGGCCAGCACAGATACGCAGTATTTT. As protein: CASSILAASTDTQYF.

This clonotype was seen repeatedly, ten times or more. The rearrangement uses TRBV10-3 and TRBJ2-5; D not certain. V was pared by 6 bases and J by 3 bases, with 11 bases between. From germline, CDR1 is ENHRY and CDR2 SYGVKD. The CDR3 runs to 13 residues. CDR3 DNA: TGTGCCATCAGACCCGACATAGAAGAGACCCAGTACTTC. It yields the protein CAIRPDIEETQYF.

The rearrangement links TRBV5-1 to TRBJ2-2, with D unresolved. V was clipped by 6 bases and J by 2 bases, with 8 bases between them. CDR1 is SGHRS and CDR2 is YFSETQ in the germline V gene. The CDR3 runs to 13 residues. This CDR3 reads CASMSGNTGELFF. The CDR3 region has the DNA TGCGCCAGCATGTCGGGTAACACCGGGGAGCTGTTTTTT.

In its sample, this clonotype was seen many times. This chain uses TRBV7-6 with TRBJ2-2; a weak D match, TRBD2 (6 bases). The CDR3 is 15 residues long. Germline loops: CDR1 SGHVS, CDR2 FNYEAQ. V dropped 5 bases and J dropped 5 bases, with 15 bases sitting between them. This CDR3 is CASSPGFGGTGELFF. CDR3 nucleotides: TGTGCCAGCAGCCCAGGGTTTGGAGGGACCGGGGAGCTGTTTTTT.

The V call is TRBV18, the J call TRBJ2-7; tentative D call: TRBD1 (6 bases). There are 16 residues in the CDR3. V lost 3 bases and J 3 bases, leaving 18 bases between the germline ends. Germline CDR1 reads KGHSH; CDR2 reads LQKENI. The CDR3 is CASSPSAGTLSYEQYF. The CDR3 DNA reads as TGTGCCAGCTCACCGTCGGCCGGGACACTAAGCTACGAGCAGTACTTC.

This clonotype came up a few times. This chain's CDR3 is CASSLGYLNQPQHF. Here the CDR3 DNA reads TGTGCCAGCAGTTTAGGTTACCTTAATCAGCCCCAGCATTTT. The V call is TRBV12-3 or TRBV12-4, the J call TRBJ1-5; D remains ambiguous. CDR3 length equals 14 residues. V was pared by 1 base and J by 4 bases, with 8 bases between.

The rearrangement joins TRBV30 to TRBJ2-5; D is unresolved. Germline V gene lookup returns CDR1 GTSNPN and CDR2 SVGIG (reference sequence). The V end lost 7 bases, the J end lost 3 bases, and 15 bases lay between the germline ends. The CDR3 totals 13 residues. The CDR3 reads CAYNMDLEETQYF. The CDR3 DNA reads as TGTGCCTACAATATGGATCTCGAAGAGACCCAGTACTTC.

This clonotype was seen many times. The genes are TRBV20-1 and TRBJ2-3, with a possible D match to TRBD2 (5 bases). V was cut by 5 bases and J by 2 bases, with 11 bases left in between. Germline values: CDR1 DFQATT, CDR2 SNEGSKA (reference sequence). The CDR3 consists of 13 residues. The CDR3 protein is CSAGEGPTDTQYF. CDR3 in DNA: TGCAGTGCTGGCGAGGGCCCCACAGATACGCAGTATTTT.

There are many counts of this clonotype. This chain connects TRBV9 to TRBJ2-7; unclear D gene. V shed 4 bases and J shed 5 bases, with 25 bases lying between them. This CDR3 contains 17 residues. The germline V gene encodes CDR1 SGDLS and CDR2 YYNGEE. The chain's CDR3 is CASSSRVGPQAPDEQYF. The CDR3 DNA sequence: TGTGCCAGCAGCTCAAGAGTTGGTCCGCAGGCCCCGGACGAGCAGTACTTC. Together with reference TRBV9 and TRBJ2-7, the CDR3 gives the full variable domain: DSGVTQTPKHLITATGQRVTLRCSPRSGDLSVYWYQQSLDQGLQFLIQYYNGEERAKGNILERFSAQQFPDLHSELNLSSLELGDSALYFCASSSRVGPQAPDEQYFGPGTRLTVT.

A remark on this clonotype: The conserved phenylalanine or tryptophan is not found at the CDR3 terminus, so this likely reflects a read error. CDR3 DNA: TGTGCCAGCAGCTTGGATGACCCGCCCCAAGAGACCCAGTACTTG. Translated: CASSLDDPPQETQYL. This chain uses TRBV5-6 with TRBJ2-5; D is uncertain. Germline V gives CDR1 SGHDT, CDR2 YYEEEE. This CDR3 comprises 15 residues. Trimming removed 0 bases at V and 1 base at J, with 10 bases between.

Points on this clonotype: A junction boundary mismatches the germline segment, possibly from a read error. The V gene is TRBV7-9, the J gene TRBJ2-7; D assignment may be TRBD1 or TRBD2 (5 bases each). Per germline, CDR1 SEHNR and CDR2 FQNEAQ (reference sequence). The CDR3 sequence is 12 residues long. CDR3 nucleotide sequence: TGTGCCATCAGCTTTGGGGGCTACGAGCAGTACTTC. Its translation: CAISFGGYEQYF.

This clonotype was counted many times. The V call is TRBV5-8, the J call TRBJ2-3; D is possibly TRBD1 (5 bases). This CDR3 region has 17 residues. From germline, CDR1 is SGHTS and CDR2 YDEGEE. The V end lost 8 bases, the J end lost 2 bases, and 24 bases lay between the germline ends. CDR3 nucleotide sequence: TGTGCCAGTCCCGTATGGGGCTCGCCCGAATCCACAGATACGCAGTATTTT. This codes for CASPVWGSPESTDTQYF.

The rearrangement links TRBV18 to TRBJ2-2, with 9 bases aligning to TRBD2. There are 14 residues in the CDR3. The V gene's germline CDR1 is KGHSH and CDR2 LQKENI. J gave up 5 bases and V 11 bases, and 9 bases lay outside the gene matches. The CDR3, as DNA: TGTGCCGCCAACCCTAGCGGGGTGACCGGGGAGCTGTTTTTT. Encoded protein: CAANPSGVTGELFF.

This clonotype was counted ten times or more. The chain is built from TRBV20-1 and TRBJ1-2, with a tentative D call TRBD1 (6 bases). CDR1 DFQATT and CDR2 SNEGSKA come from the germline V gene (reference sequence). This CDR3 spans 14 amino acids. V dropped 4 bases and J dropped 4 bases, with 16 bases sitting between them. CDR3 residues: CSATQGGEGYGYTF. CDR3 nucleotides: TGCAGTGCTACCCAAGGGGGTGAGGGCTATGGCTACACCTTC.

This clonotype was picked up a small number of times. This rearrangement joins TRBV7-3 to TRBJ2-2; TRBD1 or TRBD2 may be the D gene (5 bases each). The CDR3 runs 15 residues. Trimming removed 3 bases at V and 5 bases at J, with 13 bases between. Germline values: CDR1 SGHTA, CDR2 FQGTGA. CDR3 protein: CASSLGTRKTGELFF. The CDR3 DNA sequence: TGTGCCAGCAGCTTGGGGACCCGCAAAACCGGGGAGCTGTTTTTT.